The present T cell receptor beta chain was sequenced within a study of blood T cell repertoires in COVID-19. For the study at large: Italy, Spain and the United States were the sources of the convalescent and acute COVID-19 samples.

CDR1 is SGDLS and CDR2 is YYNGEE in the germline V gene. The CDR3 has 14 residues. Deletions cut 2 bases from V and 3 bases from J, with 12 bases between. Seattle's enrolled individuals joined amid active infection and were then monitored longitudinally. Clones were sequenced by immunoSEQ multiplex PCR, and TCRdb holds only the in-frame ones, with some missing. This table holds more than 95,000 clones, 90% to 95% found once. The sequence was collected from a middle-aged man with COVID-19, enrolled during active disease. This chain uses TRBV9 with TRBJ2-7, with D possibly matching TRBD2 (5 bases). Sequencing used peripheral blood. CDR3 nucleotides: TGTGCCAGCAGCGTCGGGGTAGGGAGCTACGAGCAGTACTTC. This encodes CASSVGVGSYEQYF. The entire variable domain, with the rest obtained from reference TRBV9 and TRBJ2-7, is as follows: DSGVTQTPKHLITATGQRVTLRCSPRSGDLSVYWYQQSLDQGLQFLIQYYNGEERAKGNILERFSAQQFPDLHSELNLSSLELGDSALYFCASSVGVGSYEQYFGPGTRLTVT.